One and the same sample provided the 8 T cell receptor beta chains below, sequenced in a study of blood T cell repertoires in COVID-19 (dated by TCRdb to about 2020). Libraries were made using the immunoSEQ multiplex PCR assay. Imported from immuneACCESS, the table was reduced by TCRdb to in-frame sequences with V and J called. These copies leave out some clones; in studies compared against another copy, an unresolved V gene accounts for under half, and the cause of the remainder is not known. This sample comprises around 180,000 clones, more than 75% of them detected only once. Of the sample, over 15% falls within the top ten clones. Sequenced: peripheral blood. Receptors were obtained from a person aged 65-85 years with COVID-19, enrolled during active disease.

As regards this clone: Other DNA variants within this sample encode the same CDR3. The rearrangement links TRBV11-2 to TRBJ1-2; D ambiguous. The CDR3 sequence is 13 residues long. Germline V lookup: CDR1 SGHAT, CDR2 FQNNGV. The V gene lost 0 bases and the J gene lost 4 bases, with 6 bases spanning the gap. The CDR3 nucleotides are TGTGCCAGCAGCTTAGACGGGGTCTATGGCTACACCTTC. It specifies CASSLDGVYGYTF. Filled out from reference TRBV11-2 and TRBJ1-2, the complete variable domain reads EAGVAQSPRYKIIEKRQSVAFWCNPISGHATLYWYQQILGQGPKLLIQFQNNGVVDDSQLPKDRFSAERLKGVDSTLKIQPAKLEDSAVYLCASSLDGVYGYTFGSGTRLTVV.

This sequence joins TRBV6-4 and TRBJ1-1; no clear D. The V gene lost 7 bases and the J gene lost 4 bases, with 16 bases spanning the gap. This CDR3 region has 14 residues. Germline CDR1 reads MRHNA; CDR2 reads SNTAGT. The CDR3 loop is CASTPSKGSTEAFF. The DNA of the CDR3 is TGTGCCAGCACCCCCTCGAAAGGGAGCACTGAAGCTTTCTTT.

This clone was counted a single time. The rearrangement links TRBV6-5 to TRBJ1-1, with D uncertain. V lost 6 bases and J 5 bases, leaving 13 bases between the germline ends. Germline V gene data show CDR1 as MNHEY and CDR2 as SVGAGI. The CDR3 spans 13 residues. The CDR3 nucleotides read TGTGCCAGCAGCCGCGGGCCACAAACTGAAGCTTTCTTT. This translates into CASSRGPQTEAFF.

This clone was counted once. CDR3: CAISESGSRRGEQYF. The CDR3 bases are TGTGCCATCAGTGAGTCAGGGTCACGCCGGGGGGAGCAGTACTTC. The chain joins TRBV10-3 to TRBJ2-7; tentatively, D is TRBD2 (6 bases). Germline CDR1 ENHRY, CDR2 SYGVKD. There are 15 residues in the CDR3. Trimming took off 0 bases at V and 7 bases at J, with 16 bases between the two ends.

The rearrangement links TRBV30 to TRBJ1-2; TRBD1 aligns across 9 bases. The CDR3 length is 15 residues. Per the germline V gene, CDR1 is GTSNPN and CDR2 is SVGIG (reference sequence). With V trimmed by 0 bases and J by 5 bases, 7 bases remained unmatched. The CDR3 region is CAWSVLTGGPYGYTF. DNA for the CDR3: TGTGCCTGGAGTGTACTAACAGGGGGCCCTTATGGCTACACCTTC.

V gene TRBV28 combines with J gene TRBJ2-1; D is perhaps TRBD2 (5 bases). Looked up from germline, CDR1 is MDHEN and CDR2 is SYDVKM. The CDR3 consists of 14 residues. V lost 6 bases, J lost 9 bases, and 18 bases lay in between. CDR3 amino acids: CASRNAGPTAEQFF. The CDR3 DNA follows: TGTGCCAGCAGAAACGCGGGCCCTACTGCTGAGCAGTTCTTC.

The rearrangement uses TRBV12-1 and TRBJ2-2; the table's D gene call, TRBD2, was not cross checked with the DNA. TRBV12-1 is shown as a pseudogene. The CDR3 is 16 amino acids. DNA for the CDR3: TGTGCCAGCAGCTTGCGAGGAGCGGGGGGGCGAGGGGAGCTGTTTTTT. As protein: CASSLRGAGGRGELFF.

The chain employs TRBV28 and TRBJ2-4; 10 nucleotides align to TRBD2. The CDR3 runs 11 residues. V was pared by 4 bases and J by 16 bases, with 4 bases of the junction left unmatched. Germline CDR1 is MDHEN and CDR2 is SYDVKM. The CDR3 region has the DNA TGTGCCAGCAGTTGGACTAGCGGTCTTTACTTC. It encodes CASSWTSGLYF.